This entry is about one TCR beta chain. Its antigen remains unknown. The PCR employed 60 Vbeta primers together with 13 Jbeta primers. Sequencing used immunoSEQ multiplex PCR; TCRdb keeps in-frame clones, though not all of them. The table has about 170,000 clones, about four fifths seen once. The record originates from a study of cytomegalovirus exposure and HLA in healthy donors. The V end lost 0 bases, the J end lost 8 bases, and 8 bases lay between the germline ends. This CDR3 is 13 amino acids long. Germline CDR1 and CDR2: LGHNA and YNFKEQ. Study-level findings and limits: Earlier analysis found most TCR beta V segments productive about 87% or about 30% of the time. Follow-up analysis found HLA locus-dependent TCR association rates, highest for DRB1 and lowest for HLA-C. Clonal expansion, a later analysis showed, was greater in HLA-associated TCR beta chains than in equally common others. The study flagged roughly 150 TCR beta chains as cytomegalovirus-associated.

The clonotype was recovered from a young woman in good health and CMV-seronegative. Sequencing was done on a sample of PBMCs. The J gene is TRBJ1-5, the V gene TRBV4-2; no reliable D call. This CDR3 reads CASSQDLGKPQHF. The CDR3 DNA reads as TGTGCCAGCAGCCAAGACTTGGGCAAGCCCCAGCATTTT.